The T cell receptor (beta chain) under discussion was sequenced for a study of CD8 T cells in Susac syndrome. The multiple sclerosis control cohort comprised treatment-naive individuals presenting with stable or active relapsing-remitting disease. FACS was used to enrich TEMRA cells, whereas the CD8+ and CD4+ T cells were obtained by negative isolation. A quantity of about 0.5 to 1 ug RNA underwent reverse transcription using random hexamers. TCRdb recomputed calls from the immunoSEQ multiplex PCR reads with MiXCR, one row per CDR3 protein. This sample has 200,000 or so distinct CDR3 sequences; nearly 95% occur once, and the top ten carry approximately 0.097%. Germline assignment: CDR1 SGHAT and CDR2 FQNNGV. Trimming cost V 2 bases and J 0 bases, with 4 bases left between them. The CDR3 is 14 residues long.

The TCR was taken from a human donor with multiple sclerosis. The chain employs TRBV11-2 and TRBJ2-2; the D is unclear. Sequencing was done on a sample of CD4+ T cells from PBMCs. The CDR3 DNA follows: TGTGCCAGCAGCTTACCCCCGAACACCGGGGAGCTGTTTTTT. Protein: CASSLPPNTGELFF.